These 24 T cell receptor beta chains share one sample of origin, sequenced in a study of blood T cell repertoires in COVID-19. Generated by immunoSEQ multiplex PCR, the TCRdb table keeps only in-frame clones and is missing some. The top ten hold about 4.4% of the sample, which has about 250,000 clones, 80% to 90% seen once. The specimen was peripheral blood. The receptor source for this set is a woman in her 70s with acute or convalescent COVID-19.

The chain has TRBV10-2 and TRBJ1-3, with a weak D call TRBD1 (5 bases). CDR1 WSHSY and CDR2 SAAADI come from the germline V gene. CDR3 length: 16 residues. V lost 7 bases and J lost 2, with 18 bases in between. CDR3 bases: TGCGCCAGCATCATGGGACTGCCTACCACTGGAAACACCATATATTTT. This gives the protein CASIMGLPTTGNTIYF.

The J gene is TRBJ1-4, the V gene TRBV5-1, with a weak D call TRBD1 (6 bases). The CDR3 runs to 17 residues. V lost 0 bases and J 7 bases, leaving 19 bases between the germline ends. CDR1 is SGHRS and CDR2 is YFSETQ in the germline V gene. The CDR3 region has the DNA TGCGCCAGCAGCTTGGGCCGAATGGGGGGGCCGAGTGAAAAACTGTTTTTT. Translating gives CASSLGRMGGPSEKLFF.

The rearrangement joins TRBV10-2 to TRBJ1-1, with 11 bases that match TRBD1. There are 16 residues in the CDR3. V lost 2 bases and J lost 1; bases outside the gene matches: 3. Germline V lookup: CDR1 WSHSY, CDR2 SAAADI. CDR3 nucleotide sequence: TGCGCCAGCAGTGAGGGGACAGGGGGAGGGAACACTGAAGCTTTCTTT. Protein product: CASSEGTGGGNTEAFF.

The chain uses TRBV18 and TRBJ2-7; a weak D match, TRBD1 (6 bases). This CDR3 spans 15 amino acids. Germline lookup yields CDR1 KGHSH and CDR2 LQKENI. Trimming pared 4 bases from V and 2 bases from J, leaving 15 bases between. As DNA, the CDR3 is TGTGCCAGCTCACACGGAGAGGGACATCCCTACGAGCAGTACTTC. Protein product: CASSHGEGHPYEQYF.

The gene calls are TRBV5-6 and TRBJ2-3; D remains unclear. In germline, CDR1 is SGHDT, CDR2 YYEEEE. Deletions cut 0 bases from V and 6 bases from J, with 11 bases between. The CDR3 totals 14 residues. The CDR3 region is CASSLGSGKDTQYF. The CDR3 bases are TGTGCCAGCAGCTTGGGATCTGGCAAGGATACGCAGTATTTT. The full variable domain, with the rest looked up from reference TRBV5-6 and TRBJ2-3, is DAGVTQSPTHLIKTRGQQVTLRCSPKSGHDTVSWYQQALGQGPQFIFQYYEEEERQRGNFPDRFSGHQFPNYSSELNVNALLLGDSALYLCASSLGSGKDTQYFGPGTRLTVL.

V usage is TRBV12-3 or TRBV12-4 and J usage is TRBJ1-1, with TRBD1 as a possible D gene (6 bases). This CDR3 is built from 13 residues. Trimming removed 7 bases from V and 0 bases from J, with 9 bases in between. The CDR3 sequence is CASTAGVNTEAFF. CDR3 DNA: TGTGCCAGCACCGCAGGGGTGAACACTGAAGCTTTCTTT.

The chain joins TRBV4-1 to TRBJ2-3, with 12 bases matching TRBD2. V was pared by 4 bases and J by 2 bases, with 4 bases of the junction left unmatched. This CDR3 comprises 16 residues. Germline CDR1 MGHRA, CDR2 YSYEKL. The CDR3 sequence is CASSPLAGGFTDTQYF. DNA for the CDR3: TGCGCCAGCAGCCCACTAGCGGGGGGCTTCACAGATACGCAGTATTTT.

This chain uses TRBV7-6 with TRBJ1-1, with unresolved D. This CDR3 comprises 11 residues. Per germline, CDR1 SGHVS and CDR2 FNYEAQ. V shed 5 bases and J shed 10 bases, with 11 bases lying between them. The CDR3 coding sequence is TGTGCCAGCAGCCAAGCCCGGGGAGCTTTCTTT. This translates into CASSQARGAFF. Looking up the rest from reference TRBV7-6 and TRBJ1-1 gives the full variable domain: GAGVSQSPRYKVTKRGQDVALRCDPISGHVSLYWYRQALGQGPEFLTYFNYEAQQDKSGLPNDRFSAERPEGSISTLTIQRTEQRDSAMYRCASSQARGAFFGQGTRLTVV.

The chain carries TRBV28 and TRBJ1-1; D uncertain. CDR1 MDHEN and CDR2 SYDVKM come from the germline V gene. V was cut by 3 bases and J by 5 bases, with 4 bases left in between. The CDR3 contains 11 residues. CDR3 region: CASSLRTEAFF. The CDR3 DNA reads TGTGCCAGCAGTTTGAGGACTGAAGCTTTCTTT. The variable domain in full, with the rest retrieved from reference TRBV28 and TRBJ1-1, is DVKVTQSSRYLVKRTGEKVFLECVQDMDHENMFWYRQDPGLGLRLIYFSYDVKMKEKGDIPEGYSVSREKKERFSLILESASTNQTSMYLCASSLRTEAFFGQGTRLTVV.

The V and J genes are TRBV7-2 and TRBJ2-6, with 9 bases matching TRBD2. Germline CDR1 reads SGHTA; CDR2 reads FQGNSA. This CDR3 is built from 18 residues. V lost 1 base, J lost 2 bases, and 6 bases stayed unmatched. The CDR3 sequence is CASSLVSGGMTGANVLTF. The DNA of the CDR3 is TGTGCCAGCAGCTTAGTAAGCGGGGGGATGACTGGGGCCAACGTCCTGACTTTC.

In nucleotides, the CDR3 is TGTGCCAGCAGCTCACAACAGGGAAATGAGCAGTTCTTC. It translates to CASSSQQGNEQFF. The chain has TRBV7-2 and TRBJ2-1; D perhaps matches TRBD1 (6 bases). CDR1 SGHTA and CDR2 FQGNSA come from the germline V gene. CDR3 length equals 13 residues. Trimming took 4 bases from V and 7 from J, leaving 11 bases between them.

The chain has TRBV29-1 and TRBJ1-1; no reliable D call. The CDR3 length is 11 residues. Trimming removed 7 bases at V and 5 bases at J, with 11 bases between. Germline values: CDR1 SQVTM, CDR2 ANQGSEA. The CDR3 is CSGIVWTEAFF. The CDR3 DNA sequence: TGCAGCGGTATAGTGTGGACTGAAGCTTTCTTT.

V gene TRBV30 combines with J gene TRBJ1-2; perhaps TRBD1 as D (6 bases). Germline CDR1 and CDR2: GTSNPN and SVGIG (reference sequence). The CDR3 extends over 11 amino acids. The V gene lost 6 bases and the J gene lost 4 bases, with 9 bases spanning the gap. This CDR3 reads CACMDSYGYTF. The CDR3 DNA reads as TGTGCCTGTATGGACAGCTATGGCTACACCTTC.

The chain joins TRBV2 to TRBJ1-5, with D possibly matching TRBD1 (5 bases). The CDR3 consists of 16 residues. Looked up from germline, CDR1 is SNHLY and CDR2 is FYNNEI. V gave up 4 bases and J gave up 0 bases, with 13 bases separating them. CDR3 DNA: TGTGCCAGCAGTGTACAGGCACTTTATAGCAATCAGCCCCAGCATTTT. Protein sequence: CASSVQALYSNQPQHF.

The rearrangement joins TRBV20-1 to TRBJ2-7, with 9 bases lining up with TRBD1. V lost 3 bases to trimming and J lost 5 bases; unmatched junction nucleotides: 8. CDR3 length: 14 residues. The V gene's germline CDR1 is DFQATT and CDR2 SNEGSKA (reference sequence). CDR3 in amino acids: CSASGGTGSHEQYF. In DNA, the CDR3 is TGCAGTGCTAGTGGGGGGACAGGGTCCCACGAGCAGTACTTC.

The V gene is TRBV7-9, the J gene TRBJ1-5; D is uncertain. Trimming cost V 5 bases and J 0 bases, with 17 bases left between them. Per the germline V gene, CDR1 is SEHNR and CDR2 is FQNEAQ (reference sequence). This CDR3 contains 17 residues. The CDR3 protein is CASSPLGGLGSNQPQHF. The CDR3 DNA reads TGTGCCAGCAGCCCCTTAGGTGGACTTGGTAGCAATCAGCCCCAGCATTTT.

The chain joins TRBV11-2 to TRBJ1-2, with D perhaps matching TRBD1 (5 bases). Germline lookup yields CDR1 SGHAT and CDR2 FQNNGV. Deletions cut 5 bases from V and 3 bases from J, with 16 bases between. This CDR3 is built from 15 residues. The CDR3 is CASSPGDGPYYGYTF. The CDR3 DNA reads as TGTGCCAGCAGCCCGGGGGACGGCCCCTACTATGGCTACACCTTC.

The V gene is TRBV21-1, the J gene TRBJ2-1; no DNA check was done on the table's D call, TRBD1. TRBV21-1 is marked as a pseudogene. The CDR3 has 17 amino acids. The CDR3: CASSTPPEGVGYNEQFF. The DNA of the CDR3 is TGTGCCAGCAGCACCCCCCCTGAGGGGGTCGGTTACAATGAGCAGTTCTTC.

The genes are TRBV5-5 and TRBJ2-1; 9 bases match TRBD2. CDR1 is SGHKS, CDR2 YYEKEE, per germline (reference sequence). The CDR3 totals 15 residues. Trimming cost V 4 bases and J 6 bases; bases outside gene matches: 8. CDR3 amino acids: CASSLGGGAGNEQFF. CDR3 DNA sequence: TGTGCCAGCAGCCTTGGCGGGGGGGCCGGCAATGAGCAGTTCTTC.

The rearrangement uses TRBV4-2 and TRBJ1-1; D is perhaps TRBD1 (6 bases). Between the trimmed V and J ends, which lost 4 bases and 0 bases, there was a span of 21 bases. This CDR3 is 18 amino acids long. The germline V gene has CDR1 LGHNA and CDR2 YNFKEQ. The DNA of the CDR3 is TGTGCCAGCAGCCGACCGACAGGTTCATCAGGCATGAACACTGAAGCTTTCTTT. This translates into CASSRPTGSSGMNTEAFF.

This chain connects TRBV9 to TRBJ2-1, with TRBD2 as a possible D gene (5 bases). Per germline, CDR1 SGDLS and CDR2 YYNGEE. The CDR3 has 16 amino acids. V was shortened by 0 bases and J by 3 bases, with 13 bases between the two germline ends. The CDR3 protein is CASSVGGGGLYNEQFF. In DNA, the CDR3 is TGTGCCAGCAGCGTAGGAGGCGGTGGACTCTACAATGAGCAGTTCTTC.

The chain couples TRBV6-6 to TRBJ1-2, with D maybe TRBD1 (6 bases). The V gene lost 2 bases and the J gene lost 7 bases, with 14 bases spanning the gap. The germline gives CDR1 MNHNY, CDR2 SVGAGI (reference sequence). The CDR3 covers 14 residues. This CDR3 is CASSYNQGKSGYTF. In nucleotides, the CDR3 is TGTGCCAGCAGTTACAATCAGGGGAAGAGTGGCTACACCTTC.

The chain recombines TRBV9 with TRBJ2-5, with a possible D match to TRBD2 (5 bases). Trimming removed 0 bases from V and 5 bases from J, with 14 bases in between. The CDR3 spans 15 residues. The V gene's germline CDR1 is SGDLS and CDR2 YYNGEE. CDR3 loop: CASSVDILLGETQYF. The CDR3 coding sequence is TGTGCCAGCAGCGTAGACATCTTACTAGGGGAGACCCAGTACTTC.

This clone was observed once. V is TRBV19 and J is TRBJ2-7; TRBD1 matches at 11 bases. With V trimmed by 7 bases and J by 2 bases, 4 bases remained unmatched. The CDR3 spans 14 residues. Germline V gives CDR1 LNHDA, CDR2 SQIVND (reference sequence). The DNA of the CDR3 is TGTGCCAGTAAGAGGACAGGGGGCCCCTACGAGCAGTACTTC. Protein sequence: CASKRTGGPYEQYF.